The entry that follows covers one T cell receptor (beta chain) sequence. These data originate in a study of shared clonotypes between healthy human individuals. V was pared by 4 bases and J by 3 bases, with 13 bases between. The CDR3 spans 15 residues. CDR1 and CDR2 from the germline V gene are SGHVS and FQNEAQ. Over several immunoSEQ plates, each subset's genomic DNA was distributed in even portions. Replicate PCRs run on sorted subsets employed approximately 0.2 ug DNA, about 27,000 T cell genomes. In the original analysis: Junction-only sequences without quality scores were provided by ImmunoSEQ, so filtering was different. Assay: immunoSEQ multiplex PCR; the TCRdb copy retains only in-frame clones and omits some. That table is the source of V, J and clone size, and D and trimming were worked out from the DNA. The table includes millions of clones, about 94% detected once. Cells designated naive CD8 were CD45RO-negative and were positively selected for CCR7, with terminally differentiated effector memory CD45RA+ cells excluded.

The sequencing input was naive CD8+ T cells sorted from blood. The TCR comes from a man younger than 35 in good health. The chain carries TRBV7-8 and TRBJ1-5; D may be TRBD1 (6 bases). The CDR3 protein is CASSSTPGANQPQHF. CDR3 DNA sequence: TGTGCCAGCAGCTCGACCCCGGGGGCCAATCAGCCCCAGCATTTT.